Listed here is a single T cell receptor beta chain. The antigen is undetermined. Other DNA sequences in the sample encode the same CDR3. The CDR3 is made up of 12 amino acids. Between the trimmed V and J ends, which lost 5 bases and 6 bases, there was a span of 8 bases. These data originate in a study of T cell responses to AZD1222 COVID-19 vaccine. This table comes from immunoSEQ multiplex PCR, and its TCRdb copy is limited to in-frame clones, with some not included. The sample has some 130,000 clones, 90% to 95% seen once; the top ten hold under 10%. Study outcomes and limitations: Reports say nearly half of spike-specific TCRs go after unmutated variant regions.

This receptor was identified in an adult in good health. V is TRBV12-3 or TRBV12-4 and J is TRBJ1-3; no clear D gene. Sequencing was performed on peripheral blood, taken on day 0 of AZD1222 vaccination. The chain's CDR3 is CASSLSENTIYF. CDR3 in DNA: TGTGCCAGCAGTCTCAGCGAAAACACCATATATTTT.